This T cell receptor beta chain is from a study of T cell changes during pregnancy in multiple sclerosis. Only in-frame clones appear in the TCRdb table, and some are missing; sequencing was by immunoSEQ multiplex PCR. The sample shows tens of thousands of clones, 91% of them seen only once. The CDR3 is 19 residues long. The germline V gene encodes CDR1 ENHRY and CDR2 SYGVKD. V shed 8 bases and J 0 bases; nucleotides not matched to a gene: 16. In this sample, this clone turned up once. The sequence came from a female donor in good health, enrolled as a control in a pregnancy study. The material was peripheral blood, obtained after pregnancy. The chain has TRBV10-3 and TRBJ2-6, with 7 bases identical to TRBD2. The CDR3 here is CAIQGGSRQLSSGANVLTF. The DNA for the CDR3 is TGTGCCATCCAGGGAGGGAGTCGGCAGTTAAGCTCTGGGGCCAACGTCCTGACTTTC.